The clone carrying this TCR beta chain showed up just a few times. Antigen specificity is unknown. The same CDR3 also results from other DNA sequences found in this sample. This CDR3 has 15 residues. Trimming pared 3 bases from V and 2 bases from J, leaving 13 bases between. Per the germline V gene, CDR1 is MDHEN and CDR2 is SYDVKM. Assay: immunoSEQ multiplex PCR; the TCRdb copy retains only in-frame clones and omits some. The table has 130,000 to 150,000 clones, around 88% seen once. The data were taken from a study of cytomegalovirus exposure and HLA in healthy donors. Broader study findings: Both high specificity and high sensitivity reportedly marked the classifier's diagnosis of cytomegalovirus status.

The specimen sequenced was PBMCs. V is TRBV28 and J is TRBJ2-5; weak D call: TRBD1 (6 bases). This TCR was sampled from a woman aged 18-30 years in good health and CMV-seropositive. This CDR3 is CASSFIRGHQETQYF. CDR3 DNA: TGTGCCAGCAGTTTTATCAGGGGTCATCAAGAGACCCAGTACTTC.